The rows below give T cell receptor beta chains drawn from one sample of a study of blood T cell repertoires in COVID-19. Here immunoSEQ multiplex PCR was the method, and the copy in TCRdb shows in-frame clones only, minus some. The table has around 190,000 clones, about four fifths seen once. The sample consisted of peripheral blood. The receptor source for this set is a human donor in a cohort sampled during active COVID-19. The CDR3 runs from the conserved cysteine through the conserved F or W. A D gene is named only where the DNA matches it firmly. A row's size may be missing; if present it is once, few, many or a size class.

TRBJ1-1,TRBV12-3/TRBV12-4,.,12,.,CASSLRLEEAFF,TGTGCCAGCAGTTTACGGCTAGAGGAAGCTTTCTTT
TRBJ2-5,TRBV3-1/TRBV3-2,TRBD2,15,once,CASSQDPAGGETQYF,TGTGCCAGCAGCCAAGACCCCGCGGGGGGAGAGACCCAGTACTTC
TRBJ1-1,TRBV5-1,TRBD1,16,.,CASSSLTGTLNTEAFF,TGCGCCAGCAGCTCATTGACAGGGACCTTGAACACTGAAGCTTTCTTT
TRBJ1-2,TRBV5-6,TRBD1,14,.,CASSLGQGYYGYTF,TGTGCCAGCAGCTTGGGACAGGGTTACTATGGCTACACCTTC
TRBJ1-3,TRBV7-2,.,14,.,CASSLGRTGNTIYF,TGTGCCAGCAGCTTAGGCAGGACTGGAAACACCATATATTTT
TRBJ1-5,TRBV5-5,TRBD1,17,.,CASSLLGRGSPNQPQHF,TGTGCCAGCAGCTTGCTGGGCAGGGGGAGCCCAAATCAGCCCCAGCATTTT
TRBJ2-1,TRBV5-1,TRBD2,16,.,CASSLALAGGYNEQFF,TGCGCCAGCAGCTTGGCCTTGGCGGGGGGTTATAATGAGCAGTTCTTC
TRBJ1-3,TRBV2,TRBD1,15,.,CASSRNRGIGNTIYF,TGTGCCAGCAGTAGGAACAGGGGTATCGGAAACACCATATATTTT
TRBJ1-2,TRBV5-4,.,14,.,CASSLRTETYGYTF,TGTGCCAGCAGCTTACGGACAGAGACATATGGCTACACCTTC
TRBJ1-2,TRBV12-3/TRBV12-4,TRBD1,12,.,CASIGQGDGYTF,TGTGCCAGCATCGGACAGGGTGATGGCTACACCTTC
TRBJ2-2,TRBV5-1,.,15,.,CASSLGRANTGELFF,TGCGCCAGCAGCTTGGGCAGGGCGAACACCGGGGAGCTGTTTTTT
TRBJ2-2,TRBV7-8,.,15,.,CASSDRLGGRGELFF,TGTGCCAGCAGCGACCGACTAGGCGGCCGCGGGGAGCTGTTTTTT
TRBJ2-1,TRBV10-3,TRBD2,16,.,CAISLAGGDSYNEQFF,TGTGCCATCAGCCTAGCGGGGGGGGACTCCTACAATGAGCAGTTCTTC
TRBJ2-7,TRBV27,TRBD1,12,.,CASSSGGGEQYF,TGTGCCAGCAGTTCAGGGGGCGGCGAGCAGTACTTC
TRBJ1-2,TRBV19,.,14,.,CASSTTGANYGYTF,TGTGCCAGTAGTACGACGGGAGCTAACTATGGCTACACCTTC
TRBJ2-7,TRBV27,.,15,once,CASSLSIVTTYEQYF,TGTGCCAGCAGTTTATCGATAGTTACCACCTACGAGCAGTACTTC
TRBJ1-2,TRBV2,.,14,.,CASSDSQGSYGYTF,TGTGCCAGCAGTGATTCACAAGGGAGCTATGGCTACACCTTC
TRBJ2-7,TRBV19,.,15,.,CASRPSDRGFYEQYF,TGTGCCAGTAGACCTTCCGACCGGGGGTTCTACGAGCAGTACTTC
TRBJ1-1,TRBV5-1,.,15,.,CASSLGAVWDTEAFF,TGCGCCAGCAGCCTTGGGGCGGTTTGGGACACTGAAGCTTTCTTT
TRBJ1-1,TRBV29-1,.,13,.,CSVDILRGTEAFF,TGCAGCGTTGATATTTTGCGGGGAACTGAAGCTTTCTTT
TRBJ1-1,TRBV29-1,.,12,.,CSVEHLSTEAFF,TGCAGCGTTGAGCACCTATCCACTGAAGCTTTCTTT
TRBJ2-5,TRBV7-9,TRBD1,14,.,CASSLGTGEETQYF,TGTGCCAGCAGCTTAGGGACAGGGGAAGAGACCCAGTACTTC
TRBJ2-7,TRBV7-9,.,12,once,CASSFGGVEQYF,TGTGCCAGCAGCTTTGGAGGGGTCGAGCAGTACTTC
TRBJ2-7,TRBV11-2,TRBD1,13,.,CASSYRGLNEQYF,TGTGCCAGCAGCTACAGGGGGCTTAACGAGCAGTACTTC
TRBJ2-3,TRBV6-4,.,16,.,CASSDGASHVGGTQYF,TGTGCCAGCAGTGACGGCGCCAGCCATGTGGGGGGAACGCAGTATTTT
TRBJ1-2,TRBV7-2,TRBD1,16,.,CASSLGGQGGDYGYTF,TGTGCCAGCAGCTTAGGTGGACAGGGAGGGGACTATGGCTACACCTTC
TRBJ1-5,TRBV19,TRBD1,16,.,CASSIARTGGFQPQHF,TGTGCCAGTAGTATCGCCCGGACAGGGGGCTTTCAGCCCCAGCATTTT
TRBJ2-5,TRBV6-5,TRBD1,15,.,CASSTDRGSQETQYF,TGTGCCAGCAGTACGGACAGGGGAAGCCAAGAGACCCAGTACTTC
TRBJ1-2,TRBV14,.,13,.,CASSQLGADGYTF,TGTGCCAGCAGCCAACTAGGGGCCGATGGCTACACCTTC
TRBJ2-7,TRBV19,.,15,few,CASSESAGNSYEQYF,TGTGCCAGTAGCGAATCGGCAGGGAATTCCTACGAGCAGTACTTC
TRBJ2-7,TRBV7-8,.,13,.,CASSLSARGEQYF,TGTGCCAGCAGCTTATCGGCAAGGGGCGAGCAGTACTTC
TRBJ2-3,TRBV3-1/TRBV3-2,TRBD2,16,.,CASSPNAGGGTDTQYF,TGTGCCAGCAGCCCAAACGCCGGGGGGGGCACAGATACGCAGTATTTT
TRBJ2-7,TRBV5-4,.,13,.,CASSLSGPDEQYF,TGTGCCAGCAGCTTGAGTGGGCCAGACGAGCAGTACTTC
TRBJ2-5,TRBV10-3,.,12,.,CAIRDFGETQYF,TGTGCCATCAGGGACTTTGGGGAGACCCAGTACTTC
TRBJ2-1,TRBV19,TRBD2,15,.,CASSIPSGDVYEQFF,TGTGCCAGTAGTATTCCCAGCGGGGACGTCTATGAGCAGTTCTTC
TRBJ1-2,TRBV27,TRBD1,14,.,CASTLRQGGYGYTF,TGTGCCAGCACCCTACGACAGGGTGGTTATGGCTACACCTTC
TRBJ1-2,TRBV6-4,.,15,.,CASSGGRDKISGYTF,TGTGCCAGCAGTGGGGGCCGGGACAAGATAAGTGGCTACACCTTC
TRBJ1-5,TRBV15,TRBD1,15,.,CATSRRGQAGQPQHF,TGTGCCACCAGCAGAAGGGGGCAGGCGGGTCAGCCCCAGCATTTT
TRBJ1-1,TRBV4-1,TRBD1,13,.,CASSPGGYTEAFF,TGCGCCAGCAGCCCAGGGGGCTACACTGAAGCTTTCTTT
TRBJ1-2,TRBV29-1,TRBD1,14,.,CSVEGGQGAYGYTF,TGCAGCGTTGAAGGAGGTCAGGGGGCTTATGGCTACACCTTC